This T cell receptor (beta chain) was identified during a study of blood T cell repertoires in COVID-19. The overall study: Acute-phase and convalescent COVID-19 samples originated in the United States, Italy and Spain.

Data came from immunoSEQ multiplex PCR; TCRdb stores just in-frame clones and leaves some out. Of fewer than 150,000 clones listed, about two thirds are singletons. CDR1 is MNHEY, CDR2 SVGAGI, per germline. V trimming: 2 bases; J trimming: 6 bases; junction bases outside the gene matches: 2. The CDR3 spans 14 residues. This TCR derives from a human donor with acute or convalescent COVID-19. The donor label of this sample is uncertain. Specimen: peripheral blood. The chain uses TRBV6-5 and TRBJ1-2; 11 bases are a match to TRBD1. For the CDR3, the DNA is TGTGCCAGCAGTTACCGGACAGGGGGCGATGGCTACACCTTC. The encoded protein is CASSYRTGGDGYTF.